The clone carrying this TCR beta chain came up a few times. TCR beta CDR3 regions were amplified from RNA transcripts. First-round RT-PCR with HTBI primers amplified the TCR CDR3 region. TCRdb processed the multiplex PCR reads anew with MiXCR; each CDR3 protein has one entry. The sample consists of 620,000 or so distinct CDR3 sequences, around 13% of them appearing once. The record originates from a study of T cells in Graves' hyperthyroidism and ophthalmopathy. Researchers barred patients who had uncontrolled infection, other autoimmune disease, pregnancy or lactation. PBMCs were sourced from around 10 ml fresh peripheral blood. Sample: blood. The clonotype originates from a woman in her forties or fifties with Graves' ophthalmopathy.

CDR3 sequence: CATSRDLVNPGYTF. The CDR3 coding sequence is TGTGCCACCAGCAGAGATCTGGTCAACCCTGGCTACACCTTC. V gene TRBV15 combines with J gene TRBJ1-2; D ambiguous. This CDR3 is 14 amino acids long. Trimming cost V 0 bases and J 7 bases, with 12 bases left between them. Germline-derived CDR1 and CDR2 are LNHNV and YYDKDF (reference sequence).